This T cell receptor beta chain came from a study of cytomegalovirus exposure and HLA in healthy donors. A multiplex PCR was run with 60 Vbeta primers and 13 Jbeta primers. Sequencing was performed with immunoSEQ multiplex PCR; in TCRdb, only in-frame clones are kept and a portion is missing. The sample contains some 120,000 clones, around 74% of which appear only once. Sequencing input: PBMCs. The TCR was taken from a woman aged 50 to 60 in good health and CMV-seropositive.

DNA of the CDR3: TGTGCCAGCAGCCAGACAGGGCCGGGCGGCTACACCTTC. Its translation is CASSQTGPGGYTF. The chain couples TRBV11-2 to TRBJ1-2; 7 positions agree with TRBD1. CDR1 and CDR2 from the germline V gene are SGHAT and FQNNGV. The CDR3 contains 13 residues. J lost 8 bases, V lost 5 bases, and 8 bases had no gene match.